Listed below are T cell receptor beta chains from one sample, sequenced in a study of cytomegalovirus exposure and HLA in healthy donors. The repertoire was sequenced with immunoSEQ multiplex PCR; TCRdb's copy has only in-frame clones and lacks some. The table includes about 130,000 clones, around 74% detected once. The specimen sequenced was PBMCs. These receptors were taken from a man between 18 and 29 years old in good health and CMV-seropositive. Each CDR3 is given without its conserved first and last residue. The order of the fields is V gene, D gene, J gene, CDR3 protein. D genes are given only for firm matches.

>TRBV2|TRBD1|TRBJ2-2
ASSVGQGYGELF
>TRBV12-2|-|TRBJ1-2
ASRPYAGFYGYT
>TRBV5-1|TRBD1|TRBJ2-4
ASSLDRGVAKNIQY
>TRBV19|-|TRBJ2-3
ASSSRLDTQY
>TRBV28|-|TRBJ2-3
ASIAGWSADTQY
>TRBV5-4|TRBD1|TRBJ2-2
ASSPWTGQIGELF
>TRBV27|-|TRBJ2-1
ASSFRGPSYNEQF
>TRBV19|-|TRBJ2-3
ASSVGLGQRSTDTQY
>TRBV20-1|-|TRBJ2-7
SAEPTAEQY
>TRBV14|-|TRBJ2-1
ASSPLNEQF
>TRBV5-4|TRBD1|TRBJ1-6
ASSLDRQGRNSPLH
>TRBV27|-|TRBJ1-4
ASREHGANEKLF
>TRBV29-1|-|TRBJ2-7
SVYLGGRGLATYEQY
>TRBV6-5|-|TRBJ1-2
ASRTTYGYT
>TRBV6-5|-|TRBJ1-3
ASSYQGSSGNTIY
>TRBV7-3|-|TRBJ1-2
ASSLTVLGAGSYGYT
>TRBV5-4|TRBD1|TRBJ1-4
ASSATGGGVEKLF
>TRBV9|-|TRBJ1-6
ASSVVAGRNSPLH
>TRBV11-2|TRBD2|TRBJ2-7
ASSLFASGDYEQY
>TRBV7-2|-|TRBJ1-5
ASSLVAAVRPQH
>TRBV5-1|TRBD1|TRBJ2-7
ASSPRQGTAYEQY
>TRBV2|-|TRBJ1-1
ASSMAVTSEAF
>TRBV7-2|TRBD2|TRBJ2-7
ASSLGPGGGTYEQY
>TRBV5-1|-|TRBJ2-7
ASSLTEPYEQY
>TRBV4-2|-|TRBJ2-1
ASSQDRRGGPGEQF
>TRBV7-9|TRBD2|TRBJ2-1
ASSSGLVVDEQF
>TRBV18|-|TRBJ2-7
ASSPPVRGYEQY
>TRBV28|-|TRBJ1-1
ASRAGRRGTEAF
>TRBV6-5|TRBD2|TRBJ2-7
ASSYDLAGGPYEQY
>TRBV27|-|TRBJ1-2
ASSPTGLGYT
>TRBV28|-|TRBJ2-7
ASSWALTGSNRHEQY
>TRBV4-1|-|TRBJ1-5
ASSQVRNQPQH
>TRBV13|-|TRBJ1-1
ASSFPVNTEAF
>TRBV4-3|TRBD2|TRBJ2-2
ASSQEGGRATGELF
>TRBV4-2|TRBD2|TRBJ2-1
ASSQETSGNYNEQF
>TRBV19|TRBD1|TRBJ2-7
ASSKAGGYEQY
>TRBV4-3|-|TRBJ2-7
ASSQDPQFYEQY
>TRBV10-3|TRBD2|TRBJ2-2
AARLAANTGELF
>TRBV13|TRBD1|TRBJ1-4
ASSQTGGARGNEKLF
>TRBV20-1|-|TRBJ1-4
SASREKLF
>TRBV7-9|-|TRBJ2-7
ASSLGRGRNSYEQY
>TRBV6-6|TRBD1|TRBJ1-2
ASRTGDGYT
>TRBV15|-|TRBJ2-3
ATSRDHPDTQY
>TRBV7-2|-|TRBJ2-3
ASSAVLQGSDTQY
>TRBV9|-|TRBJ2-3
ASSVARGTDTQY
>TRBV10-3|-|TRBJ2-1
ATVQGRSYNEQF